What follows describes a single TCR beta chain. Its antigen is as yet unknown. These data belong to a study of CD8 T cells in Susac syndrome. Points from the study as a whole: As the study acknowledged, the number of individuals in its TCR sequencing and HLA analysis was relatively small.

Losses at the gene ends were 0 bases for V and 4 bases for J; bases not matched to a gene: 5. Germline loops: CDR1 SNHLY, CDR2 FYNNEI. The CDR3 totals 17 residues. A quantity of about 0.5 to 1 ug RNA underwent reverse transcription using random hexamers. TCRdb reprocessed the immunoSEQ multiplex PCR reads with MiXCR, giving one entry per CDR3 protein. This table has approximately 300,000 distinct CDR3 sequences, about 88% appearing once. TCR beta was sequenced from blood CD8+ and CD4+ T cells. Those who served as multiple sclerosis controls were treatment-naive patients with stable or active relapsing-remitting disease.

This receptor was taken from a human donor with multiple sclerosis. Specimen: CD8+ T cells from PBMCs. The V gene is TRBV2, the J gene TRBJ2-7, with TRBD2 matching 14 bases. Here the CDR3 reads CASSEAGRLAGGYEQYF. CDR3 coding DNA: TGTGCCAGCAGTGAAGCGGGGCGACTAGCGGGAGGGTACGAGCAGTACTTC.